This T cell receptor (beta chain) was observed in a study of blood T cell repertoires in COVID-19. This clone was observed a single time. CDR1 SGHTA and CDR2 FQGNSA come from the germline V gene. With 5 bases clipped from V and 4 bases from J, the junction kept 14 bases outside the gene matches. The CDR3 length is 18 residues. Clones were read by immunoSEQ multiplex PCR, and TCRdb kept only the in-frame ones, dropping some. The sample records 150,000 to 200,000 clones, approximately 80% being singletons. This clonotype was sampled from a man in his fifties or sixties who had been exposed to COVID-19. The chain couples TRBV7-2 to TRBJ2-3; 11 bases match TRBD2. The sequencing sample was made of PBMCs or T cells enriched from blood (not recorded which). The CDR3 region has the DNA TGTGCCAGCAGCCTAATACTAGCGGGAGTGGTGGGGGCAGATACGCAGTATTTT. Translating gives CASSLILAGVVGADTQYF.